Listed below are T cell receptor beta chains from one sample, sequenced in a study of T cell changes during pregnancy in multiple sclerosis. Method: immunoSEQ multiplex PCR; TCRdb's copy keeps in-frame clones and lacks some. The data contain tens of thousands of clones, approximately 92% of them seen just once; the ten biggest clones take up less than 2%. The sample here was peripheral blood, taken in the third trimester of pregnancy. These receptors originate from a female donor in good health, enrolled as a control in a pregnancy study. CDR3s include the opening cysteine and the closing phenylalanine or tryptophan. A D gene is named only where the DNA matches it firmly. The listing skips clone size in some rows; elsewhere it reads once, few, many or a size class.

CDR3 protein: CASSQGLASETQYF
CDR3 DNA: TGCGCCAGCAGCCAAGGCTTAGCATCAGAGACCCAGTACTTC
clone size: once
D gene: .
J gene: TRBJ2-5
V gene: TRBV4-3

CDR3 protein: CASSLGLAGARDTQYF
CDR3 DNA: TGCGCCAGCAGCCTGGGACTAGCGGGGGCCCGGGATACGCAGTATTTT
clone size: .
D gene: TRBD2
J gene: TRBJ2-3
V gene: TRBV5-1

CDR3 protein: CASSRTGTFGPNEQFF
CDR3 DNA: TGTGCCAGCAGCCGGACCGGGACATTTGGCCCCAATGAGCAGTTCTTC
clone size: .
D gene: .
J gene: TRBJ2-1
V gene: TRBV5-6

CDR3 protein: CASSLGDHGGETQYF
CDR3 DNA: TGTGCCAGCAGCTTAGGGGACCACGGGGGGGAGACCCAGTACTTC
clone size: .
D gene: TRBD2
J gene: TRBJ2-5
V gene: TRBV11-3

CDR3 protein: CASSLDAGLAGGYNEQFF
CDR3 DNA: TGTGCCAGCAGCTTAGACGCAGGACTAGCGGGGGGATACAATGAGCAGTTCTTC
clone size: .
D gene: TRBD2
J gene: TRBJ2-1
V gene: TRBV7-3

CDR3 protein: CASSIGPSGRLQETQYF
CDR3 DNA: TGTGCCAGTAGTATAGGGCCTAGCGGGAGGCTACAAGAGACCCAGTACTTC
clone size: once
D gene: TRBD2
J gene: TRBJ2-5
V gene: TRBV19

CDR3 protein: CATTSGSYEQYF
CDR3 DNA: TGTGCCACGACTAGCGGCTCCTACGAGCAGTACTTC
clone size: .
D gene: TRBD2
J gene: TRBJ2-7
V gene: TRBV7-3

CDR3 protein: CASSYYTEGYTF
CDR3 DNA: TGTGCCAGCTCTTACTACACCGAGGGCTACACCTTC
clone size: .
D gene: .
J gene: TRBJ1-2
V gene: TRBV2

CDR3 protein: CASSLVGGGVGELFF
CDR3 DNA: TGTGCCAGCAGCTTAGTTGGGGGGGGCGTCGGGGAGCTGTTTTTT
clone size: once
D gene: .
J gene: TRBJ2-2
V gene: TRBV7-2

CDR3 protein: CASSLGVGAGEAFF
CDR3 DNA: TGTGCCAGCAGCTTGGGAGTCGGAGCGGGTGAAGCTTTCTTT
clone size: .
D gene: .
J gene: TRBJ1-1
V gene: TRBV5-8

CDR3 protein: CAWRGTGRYEQYF
CDR3 DNA: TGTGCCTGGAGGGGGACAGGGCGCTACGAGCAGTACTTC
clone size: .
D gene: TRBD1
J gene: TRBJ2-7
V gene: TRBV30

CDR3 protein: CASLDRGGLTDTQYF
CDR3 DNA: TGTGCCAGCCTAGACCGCGGGGGGCTTACAGATACGCAGTATTTT
clone size: .
D gene: TRBD2
J gene: TRBJ2-3
V gene: TRBV6-6

CDR3 protein: CASSFLRETGELFF
CDR3 DNA: TGTGCCAGCAGTTTTTTGAGAGAAACCGGGGAGCTGTTTTTT
clone size: .
D gene: .
J gene: TRBJ2-2
V gene: TRBV28

CDR3 protein: CASSHATSGSFYNEQFF
CDR3 DNA: TGCGCCAGCAGCCATGCCACTAGCGGGAGCTTCTACAATGAGCAGTTCTTC
clone size: .
D gene: TRBD2
J gene: TRBJ2-1
V gene: TRBV4-3

CDR3 protein: CASRPRLAPRYNEQFF
CDR3 DNA: TGTGCCAGCAGACCGAGACTAGCGCCACGCTACAATGAGCAGTTCTTC
clone size: .
D gene: TRBD2
J gene: TRBJ2-1
V gene: TRBV7-3

CDR3 protein: CASSQVATPASSGNTIYF
CDR3 DNA: TGCGCCAGCAGCCAAGTCGCCACACCAGCTAGCTCTGGAAACACCATATATTTT
clone size: .
D gene: .
J gene: TRBJ1-3
V gene: TRBV4-1

CDR3 protein: CSVTGAGTSGNYNEQFF
CDR3 DNA: TGCAGCGTCACAGGGGCAGGGACTAGCGGGAACTACAATGAGCAGTTCTTC
clone size: .
D gene: TRBD2
J gene: TRBJ2-1
V gene: TRBV29-1

CDR3 protein: CASRGRQGAVGPQHF
CDR3 DNA: TGTGCCAGCAGAGGTCGACAGGGGGCAGTGGGGCCCCAGCATTTT
clone size: .
D gene: TRBD1
J gene: TRBJ1-5
V gene: TRBV28

CDR3 protein: CASWMGSSVGEQYF
CDR3 DNA: TGTGCCAGCTGGATGGGCTCTAGCGTAGGGGAGCAGTACTTC
clone size: once
D gene: .
J gene: TRBJ2-7
V gene: TRBV2

CDR3 protein: CASSPRQGSYGYTF
CDR3 DNA: TGTGCCAGTAGTCCCCGACAGGGCAGCTATGGCTACACCTTC
clone size: once
D gene: TRBD1
J gene: TRBJ1-2
V gene: TRBV19

CDR3 protein: CASFPGFATNEKLFF
CDR3 DNA: TGTGCCAGTTTCCCAGGTTTTGCAACTAATGAAAAACTGTTTTTT
clone size: .
D gene: .
J gene: TRBJ1-4
V gene: TRBV19

CDR3 protein: CASSFGLAMTQYF
CDR3 DNA: TGTGCCAGCAGCTTTGGGCTCGCCATGACCCAGTACTTC
clone size: few
D gene: .
J gene: TRBJ2-5
V gene: TRBV5-6

CDR3 protein: CASSRHRVEETQYF
CDR3 DNA: TGTGCCAGCAGCAGACACAGGGTCGAGGAGACCCAGTACTTC
clone size: .
D gene: .
J gene: TRBJ2-5
V gene: TRBV5-6

CDR3 protein: CASSPLLGLAGVHNEQFF
CDR3 DNA: TGTGCCAGCTCACCTCTCCTGGGACTAGCGGGGGTCCACAATGAGCAGTTCTTC
clone size: .
D gene: TRBD2
J gene: TRBJ2-1
V gene: TRBV18

CDR3 protein: CASRGGGQRPYNEQFF
CDR3 DNA: TGTGCCAGCAGGGGCGGGGGGCAGAGACCCTACAATGAGCAGTTCTTC
clone size: .
D gene: TRBD2
J gene: TRBJ2-1
V gene: TRBV28

CDR3 protein: CASSQEGQAADTQYF
CDR3 DNA: TGTGCCAGCAGCCAAGAAGGACAGGCGGCAGATACGCAGTATTTT
clone size: .
D gene: TRBD1
J gene: TRBJ2-3
V gene: TRBV4-2

CDR3 protein: CASSRTLSYEQYF
CDR3 DNA: TGTGCCAGCAGCAGGACACTTTCCTACGAGCAGTACTTC
clone size: .
D gene: .
J gene: TRBJ2-7
V gene: TRBV6-5

CDR3 protein: CASSSFQGYEQYF
CDR3 DNA: TGTGCCAGCAGTTCCTTCCAGGGCTACGAGCAGTACTTC
clone size: .
D gene: .
J gene: TRBJ2-7
V gene: TRBV28

CDR3 protein: CASSYRLTSTDTQYF
CDR3 DNA: TGTGCCAGCAGTTACCGACTTACTAGCACAGATACGCAGTATTTT
clone size: .
D gene: .
J gene: TRBJ2-3
V gene: TRBV6-5

CDR3 protein: CASSLGTGDDTQYF
CDR3 DNA: TGTGCTAGCAGCTTAGGAACAGGGGACGATACGCAGTATTTT
clone size: .
D gene: TRBD1
J gene: TRBJ2-3
V gene: TRBV7-7

CDR3 protein: CASSESGTGLGYTF
CDR3 DNA: TGTGCCAGCAGTGAATCTGGGACAGGGCTCGGCTACACCTTC
clone size: once
D gene: TRBD1
J gene: TRBJ1-2
V gene: TRBV6-1

CDR3 protein: CATSRAKPGTGDNQPQHF
CDR3 DNA: TGTGCCACCAGCAGAGCGAAACCCGGGACAGGGGACAATCAGCCCCAGCATTTT
clone size: .
D gene: TRBD1
J gene: TRBJ1-5
V gene: TRBV15

CDR3 protein: CSGSGLAGVPYNEQFF
CDR3 DNA: TGCAGCGGGTCCGGACTAGCGGGAGTACCATACAATGAGCAGTTCTTC
clone size: .
D gene: TRBD2
J gene: TRBJ2-1
V gene: TRBV29-1

CDR3 protein: CASRAGSFQNTEAFF
CDR3 DNA: TGTGCCAGTAGGGCAGGATCCTTCCAGAACACTGAAGCTTTCTTT
clone size: .
D gene: .
J gene: TRBJ1-1
V gene: TRBV19

CDR3 protein: CASSLEILAYEQYF
CDR3 DNA: TGTGCCAGCAGCTTAGAGATACTAGCCTACGAGCAGTACTTC
clone size: once
D gene: .
J gene: TRBJ2-7
V gene: TRBV7-2

CDR3 protein: CASSPGTANSPLHF
CDR3 DNA: TGTGCCAGCAGCCCCGGGACAGCAAATTCACCCCTCCACTTT
clone size: .
D gene: TRBD1
J gene: TRBJ1-6
V gene: TRBV14

CDR3 protein: CASSLEPGYEETQYF
CDR3 DNA: TGTGCCAGCAGCCTCGAACCGGGGTATGAAGAGACCCAGTACTTC
clone size: .
D gene: .
J gene: TRBJ2-5
V gene: TRBV5-4

CDR3 protein: CASSFGQGSYEQYF
CDR3 DNA: TGCGCCAGCAGCTTCGGACAGGGCAGTTACGAGCAGTACTTC
clone size: .
D gene: TRBD1
J gene: TRBJ2-7
V gene: TRBV5-1

CDR3 protein: CASSIGQGARNEQFF
CDR3 DNA: TGTGCCAGCAGCATAGGACAGGGGGCTAGAAATGAGCAGTTCTTC
clone size: .
D gene: TRBD1
J gene: TRBJ2-1
V gene: TRBV2

CDR3 protein: CASSILMGTVYSPLHF
CDR3 DNA: TGTGCCAGTAGTATTCTTATGGGGACAGTTTATTCACCCCTCCACTTT
clone size: .
D gene: TRBD1
J gene: TRBJ1-6
V gene: TRBV19

CDR3 protein: CSGAGGPVETQYF
CDR3 DNA: TGCAGCGGAGCGGGGGGGCCGGTGGAGACCCAGTACTTC
clone size: .
D gene: TRBD2
J gene: TRBJ2-5
V gene: TRBV29-1

CDR3 protein: CASSPRVSALETQYF
CDR3 DNA: TGTGCCAGCAGCCCCCGGGTTAGCGCCCTGGAGACCCAGTACTTC
clone size: .
D gene: .
J gene: TRBJ2-5
V gene: TRBV11-2